This T cell receptor (beta chain) derives from a study of blood T cell repertoires in COVID-19. Study as a whole: The origin of the acute and convalescent COVID-19 samples was the United States, Italy and Spain.

In its sample, this clone was seen once. With 2 bases removed from V and 4 bases from J, the gap between germline ends came to 6 bases. Germline CDR1 is LGHDT and CDR2 is YNNKEL (reference sequence). This CDR3 region has 13 residues. TCRdb keeps only in-frame clones here, not all; method: immunoSEQ multiplex PCR. The table shows over 45,000 clones, with around 90% occurring only once. This TCR was sampled from a woman aged 55-70 years with active or convalescent COVID-19. The chain employs TRBV3-1 (or the pseudogene TRBV3-2) and TRBJ1-3, with D hard to call. The sample was peripheral blood. The CDR3 region is CASSQFIGNTIYF. CDR3 nucleotide sequence: TGTGCCAGCAGCCAATTTATAGGAAACACCATATATTTT.